One sample yielded the 19 T cell receptor beta chains listed below, sequenced in a study of T cell responses to AZD1222 COVID-19 vaccine. Method: immunoSEQ multiplex PCR; TCRdb's copy keeps in-frame clones and lacks some. Altogether roughly 140,000 clones are present, approximately 91% being singletons, with the ten largest covering approximately 1.4%. The sample consisted of peripheral blood, taken 28 days after the second AZD1222 dose. Every receptor here comes from an adult who received the AZD1222 COVID-19 vaccine.

This clone occurred once. The rearrangement uses TRBV12-3 or TRBV12-4 and TRBJ1-4; no reliable D call. The germline V and J ends were trimmed by 6 bases and 8 bases, with 13 bases remaining between them. The length of the CDR3 is 13 residues. Here the CDR3 reads CASSDGFREKLFF. CDR3 bases: TGTGCCAGCAGCGACGGGTTTCGGGAAAAACTGTTTTTT.

This clone was seen a single time. The chain recombines TRBV29-1 with TRBJ1-2, with D tentatively TRBD1 (5 bases). The V and J ends lost 4 bases and 5 bases respectively, with 8 bases between them. Germline V CDR1 and CDR2: SQVTM, ANQGSEA. The CDR3 runs to 11 residues. The CDR3: CSVARAYGYTF. Here the CDR3 DNA reads TGCAGCGTTGCCAGGGCGTATGGCTACACCTTC.

J is TRBJ1-2 and V is TRBV9; TRBD1 aligns across 7 bases. The germline gives CDR1 SGDLS, CDR2 YYNGEE. The CDR3 is made up of 13 amino acids. With V trimmed by 0 bases and J by 4 bases, 0 bases remained unmatched. CDR3 nucleotides: TGTGCCAGCAGCGTAGGGGACAGCTATGGCTACACCTTC. Encoded protein: CASSVGDSYGYTF. Full variable domain (missing parts from reference TRBV9 and TRBJ1-2): DSGVTQTPKHLITATGQRVTLRCSPRSGDLSVYWYQQSLDQGLQFLIQYYNGEERAKGNILERFSAQQFPDLHSELNLSSLELGDSALYFCASSVGDSYGYTFGSGTRLTVV.

This clone showed up just once. This chain's CDR3 is CASSDPTGGLLNTEAFF. CDR3 DNA sequence: TGTGCCAGCAGTGATCCTACAGGGGGTTTGCTGAACACTGAAGCTTTCTTT. This chain joins TRBV27 and TRBJ1-1; 8 bases map to TRBD1. This CDR3 comprises 17 residues. CDR1 and CDR2 (germline): MNHEY, SMNVEV (reference sequence). Germline trimming cut 5 bases from V and 0 bases from J; bases unmatched to any gene: 11.

The chain combines TRBV30 with TRBJ1-4, with 9 bases aligning to TRBD1. Germline V lookup: CDR1 GTSNPN, CDR2 SVGIG (reference sequence). The CDR3 is 16 residues long. V lost 1 base, J lost 7 bases, and 10 bases stayed unmatched. In DNA, the CDR3 is TGTGCCTGGAGTGCTACTACAGGGGGCTTGCGTGAAAAACTGTTTTTT. This translates into CAWSATTGGLREKLFF.

V and J are TRBV6-5 and TRBJ2-7; no definite D call. The CDR3 length is 13 residues. Germline values: CDR1 MNHEY, CDR2 SVGAGI. V lost 5 bases to trimming and J lost 1 base, with 9 bases between them. CDR3 sequence reads: CASSRRQSYEQYF. As DNA, the CDR3 is TGTGCCAGCAGTCGCCGTCAGTCCTACGAGCAGTACTTC.

The chain combines TRBV7-8 with TRBJ1-1, with 7 bases that match TRBD1. V trimming: 8 bases; J trimming: 4 bases; junction bases outside the gene matches: 7. Looked up from germline, CDR1 is SGHVS and CDR2 is FQNEAQ. The CDR3 sequence is 13 residues long. CDR3: CASGNRGSTEAFF. CDR3 sequence (DNA): TGTGCCAGCGGAAACAGGGGTAGCACTGAAGCTTTCTTT.

J is TRBJ2-7 and V is TRBV5-4; 7 nucleotides align to TRBD2. Germline CDR1 and CDR2: SGHNT and YYREEE (reference sequence). Unmatched junction bases numbered 11, after V lost 5 bases and J lost 3 bases. CDR3 length: 15 amino acids. The CDR3 DNA reads TGTGCCAGCAGTCCAGATGAGCGGGGTGTCTACGAGCAGTACTTC. Protein product: CASSPDERGVYEQYF.

The chain employs TRBV13 and TRBJ2-7; unclear D gene. CDR1 is PRHDT, CDR2 FYEKMQ, per germline (reference sequence). V was cut by 5 bases and J by 2 bases, with 13 bases left in between. The CDR3 is made up of 14 amino acids. The CDR3 here is CASSPLDAPYEQYF. The CDR3 bases are TGTGCCAGCAGCCCCCTTGATGCGCCCTACGAGCAGTACTTC.

The chain uses TRBV5-6 and TRBJ1-1, with unresolved D. The CDR3 is made up of 15 amino acids. The germline V gene encodes CDR1 SGHDT and CDR2 YYEEEE. V dropped 4 bases and J dropped 0 bases, with 13 bases sitting between them. The CDR3 loop reads CASSPPTGLNTEAFF. Written as DNA, the CDR3 is TGTGCCAGCAGCCCCCCGACGGGCTTGAACACTGAAGCTTTCTTT.

This rearrangement joins TRBV5-5 to TRBJ1-2, with D possibly being TRBD1 (5 bases). CDR3 length equals 16 residues. Germline V gene lookup returns CDR1 SGHKS and CDR2 YYEKEE (reference sequence). Deletions cut 0 bases from V and 4 bases from J, with 16 bases between. This CDR3 is CASSLAGSRAPYGYTF. The DNA of the CDR3 is TGTGCCAGCAGCTTGGCGGGGAGCAGGGCGCCCTATGGCTACACCTTC.

The chain is built from TRBV6-4 and TRBJ2-7, with D unclear. The CDR3 sequence is 13 residues long. V shed 3 bases and J shed 4 bases, with 10 bases lying between them. The germline V gene has CDR1 MRHNA and CDR2 SNTAGT. The CDR3 here is CASSEQGGYEQYF. CDR3 DNA sequence: TGTGCCAGCAGTGAACAAGGTGGTTACGAGCAGTACTTC.

The chain is built from TRBV6-5 and TRBJ2-1; 11 nucleotides align to TRBD2. The CDR3 sequence is 14 residues long. Germline-derived CDR1 and CDR2 are MNHEY and SVGAGI. Germline trimming cut 4 bases from V and 10 bases from J; bases unmatched to any gene: 6. The CDR3 is CASSLAGGPWEQFF. In DNA, the CDR3 is TGTGCCAGCAGTTTAGCGGGAGGGCCATGGGAGCAGTTCTTC.

This chain links TRBV7-6 with TRBJ1-1; TRBD1 is a possible D gene (6 bases). The CDR3 is 16 amino acids. Trimming pared 4 bases from V and 1 base from J, leaving 16 bases between. Germline V gene data show CDR1 as SGHVS and CDR2 as FNYEAQ. CDR3 sequence reads: CASSSLGAQGNTEAFF. CDR3 coding DNA: TGTGCCAGCAGCTCCTTGGGGGCACAGGGGAACACTGAAGCTTTCTTT.

The V and J genes are TRBV6-4 and TRBJ2-3; 7 bases map to TRBD2. The germline V gene encodes CDR1 MRHNA and CDR2 SNTAGT. V lost 1 base, J lost 6 bases, and 7 bases stayed unmatched. This CDR3 has 15 amino acids. CDR3 sequence: CASSDLAGVGDTQYF. The CDR3, as DNA: TGTGCCAGCAGTGACTTGGCGGGGGTTGGTGATACGCAGTATTTT.

J is TRBJ2-3 and V is TRBV6-8, with 7 bases lining up with TRBD1. Germline values: CDR1 MNHGY, CDR2 SAAAGT. This CDR3 is built from 17 residues. Losses at the gene ends were 7 bases for V and 0 bases for J; bases not matched to a gene: 13. CDR3 amino acids: CASTPPGTARSTDTQYF. CDR3 bases: TGTGCCAGCACCCCCCCCGGGACAGCCAGAAGCACAGATACGCAGTATTTT.

The chain recombines TRBV3-1 (or the pseudogene TRBV3-2) with TRBJ1-6, with TRBD1 as a possible D gene (5 bases). This CDR3 has 16 amino acids. Deletions cut 0 bases from V and 5 bases from J, with 11 bases between. CDR1 and CDR2 (germline): LGHDT, YNNKEL (reference sequence). This CDR3 reads CASSQENQGNNSPLHF. The CDR3 DNA sequence: TGTGCCAGCAGCCAAGAGAACCAGGGCAATAATTCACCCCTCCACTTT.

This clone was recorded once. The chain is built from TRBV6-1 and TRBJ2-3, with a possible D match to TRBD2 (6 bases). CDR3 length: 16 residues. Per the germline V gene, CDR1 is MNHNS and CDR2 is SASEGT. V was shortened by 2 bases and J by 4 bases, with 16 bases between the two germline ends. The CDR3 sequence: CASSELSGGDSDTQYF. The CDR3 bases are TGTGCCAGCAGTGAACTTAGCGGTGGGGATTCAGATACGCAGTATTTT.

In this sample, this clone turned up once. This rearrangement joins TRBV6-5 to TRBJ1-1, with TRBD1 as a possible D gene (6 bases). CDR1 and CDR2 (germline): MNHEY, SVGAGI. There are 11 residues in the CDR3. V lost 10 bases, J lost 3 bases, and 9 bases lay in between. CDR3 coding DNA: TGTGCCACCGCAGGGGACACTGAAGCTTTCTTT. It yields the protein CATAGDTEAFF.